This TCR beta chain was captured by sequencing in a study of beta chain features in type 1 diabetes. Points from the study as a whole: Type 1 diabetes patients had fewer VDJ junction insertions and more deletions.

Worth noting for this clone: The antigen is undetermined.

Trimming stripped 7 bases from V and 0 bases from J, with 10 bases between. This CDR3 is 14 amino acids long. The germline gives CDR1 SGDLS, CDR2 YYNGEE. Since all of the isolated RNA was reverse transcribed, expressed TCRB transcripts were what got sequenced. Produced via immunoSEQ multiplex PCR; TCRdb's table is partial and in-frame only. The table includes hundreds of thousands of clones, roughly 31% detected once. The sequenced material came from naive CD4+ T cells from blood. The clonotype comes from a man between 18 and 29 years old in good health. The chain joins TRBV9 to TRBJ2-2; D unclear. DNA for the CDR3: TGTGCCAGCGCATCCAGCCCGAACACCGGGGAGCTGTTTTTT. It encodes CASASSPNTGELFF. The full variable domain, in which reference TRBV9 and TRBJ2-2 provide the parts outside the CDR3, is DSGVTQTPKHLITATGQRVTLRCSPRSGDLSVYWYQQSLDQGLQFLIQYYNGEERAKGNILERFSAQQFPDLHSELNLSSLELGDSALYFCASASSPNTGELFFGEGSRLTVL.